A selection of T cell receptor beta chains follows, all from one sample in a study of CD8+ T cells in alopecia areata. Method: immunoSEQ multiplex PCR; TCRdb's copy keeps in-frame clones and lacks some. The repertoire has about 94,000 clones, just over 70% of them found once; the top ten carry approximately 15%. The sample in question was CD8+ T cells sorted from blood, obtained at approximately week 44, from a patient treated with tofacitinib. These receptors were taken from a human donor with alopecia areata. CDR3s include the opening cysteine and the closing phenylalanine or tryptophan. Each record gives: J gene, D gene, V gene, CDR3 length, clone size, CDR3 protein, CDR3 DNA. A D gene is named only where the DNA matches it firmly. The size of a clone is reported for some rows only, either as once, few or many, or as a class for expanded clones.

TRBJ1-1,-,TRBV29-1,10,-,CSGGGSEAFF,TGCAGCGGTGGGGGGTCTGAAGCTTTCTTT
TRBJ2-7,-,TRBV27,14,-,CASKAGFLSYEQYF,TGTGCCAGCAAGGCAGGATTTTTGTCCTACGAGCAGTACTTC
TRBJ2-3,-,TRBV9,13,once,CASSVYGRDTQYF,TGTGCCAGCAGCGTATACGGGCGGGATACGCAGTATTTT
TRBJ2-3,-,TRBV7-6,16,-,CASSSWGRGGTDTQYF,TGTGCCAGCAGCTCATGGGGAAGGGGCGGCACAGATACGCAGTATTTT
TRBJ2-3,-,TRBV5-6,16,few,CASSFEAGAYTDTQYF,TGTGCCAGCAGCTTTGAGGCGGGGGCTTACACAGATACGCAGTATTTT
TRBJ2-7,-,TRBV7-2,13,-,CASSPMGYNEQYF,TGTGCCAGCAGCCCGATGGGCTATAACGAGCAGTACTTC
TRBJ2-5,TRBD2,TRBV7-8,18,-,CASSQRLAGGDARETQYF,TGTGCCAGCAGCCAACGACTAGCGGGGGGGGATGCTCGGGAGACCCAGTACTTC
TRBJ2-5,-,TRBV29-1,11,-,CSALTGTREYF,TGCAGCGCATTGACTGGAACGAGGGAGTACTTC
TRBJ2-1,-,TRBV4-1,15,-,CASSQERASVNEQFF,TGCGCCAGCAGCCAAGAGAGGGCGTCGGTCAATGAGCAGTTCTTC
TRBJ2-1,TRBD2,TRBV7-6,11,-,CASSVAGEQFF,TGTGCCAGCAGCGTAGCGGGCGAGCAGTTCTTC
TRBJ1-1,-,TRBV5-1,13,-,CASSQLMNTEAFF,TGCGCCAGCAGCCAGCTAATGAACACTGAAGCTTTCTTT
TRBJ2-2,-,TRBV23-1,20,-,CATGLGYYFTSTANTGELFF,TGCGCCACCGGTCTGGGTTATTATTTTACGTCAACCGCGAACACCGGGGAGCTGTTTTTT
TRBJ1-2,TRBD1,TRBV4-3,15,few,CASSQDNQGARGYTF,TGCGCCAGCAGCCAAGATAACCAGGGGGCTCGGGGCTACACCTTC
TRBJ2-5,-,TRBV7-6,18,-,CASSPRGASRPSKETQYF,TGTGCCAGCAGCCCCAGAGGTGCTTCCAGGCCCTCCAAAGAGACCCAGTACTTC
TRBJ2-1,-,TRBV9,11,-,CASSVTHEQFF,TGTGCCAGCAGCGTGACTCATGAGCAGTTCTTC
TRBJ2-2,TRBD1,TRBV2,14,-,CARKTGQNTGELFF,TGTGCCAGGAAGACAGGGCAGAACACCGGGGAGCTGTTTTTT
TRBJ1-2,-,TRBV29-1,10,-,CSVFEVVFTF,TGCAGCGTTTTTGAGGTCGTTTTCACCTTC
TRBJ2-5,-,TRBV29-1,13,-,CSGITGHQETQYF,TGCAGCGGGATAACAGGGCACCAAGAGACCCAGTACTTC
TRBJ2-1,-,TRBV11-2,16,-,CASSNRAKSSYNEQFF,TGTGCCAGCAGCAACCGGGCCAAGAGCTCCTACAATGAGCAGTTCTTC
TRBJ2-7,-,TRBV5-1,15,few,CASSLRGTFTDEQYF,TGCGCCAGCAGCTTAAGGGGGACATTTACGGACGAGCAGTACTTC
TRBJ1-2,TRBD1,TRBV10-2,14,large,CASSLDRGRRGYTF,TGCGCCAGCAGCCTTGACAGGGGGCGGAGAGGCTACACCTTC
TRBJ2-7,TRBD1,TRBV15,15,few,CATSNRDRASYEQYF,TGTGCCACCAGCAACCGGGACAGGGCCTCCTACGAGCAGTACTTC
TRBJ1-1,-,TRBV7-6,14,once,CASSLVEGNTEAFF,TGTGCCAGCAGCTTAGTTGAGGGTAACACTGAAGCTTTCTTT
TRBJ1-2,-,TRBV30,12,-,CAWSVGRVGYTF,TGTGCCTGGAGTGTAGGCCGGGTCGGGTACACCTTC
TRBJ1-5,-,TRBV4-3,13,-,CASSQDPKQPQHF,TGCGCCAGCAGCCAAGATCCAAAGCAGCCCCAGCATTTT
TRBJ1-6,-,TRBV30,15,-,CAWSVVSRYNSPLHF,TGTGCCTGGAGTGTAGTGTCTCGCTATAATTCACCCCTCCACTTT
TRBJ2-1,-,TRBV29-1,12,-,CSVERRYNEQFF,TGCAGCGTTGAGAGGCGGTACAATGAGCAGTTCTTC
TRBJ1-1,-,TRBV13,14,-,CASSSNLRGTEAFF,TGTGCCAGCAGCTCAAATCTGCGCGGCACTGAAGCTTTCTTT
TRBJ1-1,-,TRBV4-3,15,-,CASSQVYGPNTEAFF,TGCGCCAGCAGCCAAGTCTACGGGCCAAACACTGAAGCTTTCTTT
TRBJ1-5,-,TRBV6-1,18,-,CASSDFPTDRLINQPQHF,TGTGCCAGCAGTGATTTCCCCACGGACAGACTTATCAATCAGCCCCAGCATTTT
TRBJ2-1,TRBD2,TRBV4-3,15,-,CASSQDGRLARGGIF,TGCGCCAGCAGCCAAGACGGTCGACTAGCGAGGGGAGGGATCTTC
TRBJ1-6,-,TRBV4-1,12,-,CASSQDHGTLHF,TGCGCCAGCAGCCAAGATCATGGAACCCTCCACTTT
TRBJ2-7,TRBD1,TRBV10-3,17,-,CAIRRSTGQGDSYEQYF,TGTGCCATCAGGAGATCAACTGGACAGGGGGATTCCTACGAGCAGTACTTC
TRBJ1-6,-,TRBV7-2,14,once,CASSPPDRNSPLHF,TGTGCCAGCAGCCCCCCGGACCGTAATTCACCCCTCCACTTT
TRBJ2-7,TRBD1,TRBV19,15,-,CASSPGTGGGYEQYF,TGTGCCAGTAGTCCAGGGACAGGGGGAGGTTACGAGCAGTACTTC
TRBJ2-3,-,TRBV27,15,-,CASSTPDSRTDTQYF,TGTGCCAGCAGTACGCCCGACAGCCGCACAGATACGCAGTATTTT
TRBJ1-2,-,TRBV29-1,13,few,CSVDLTGSYGYTF,TGCAGCGTAGATCTAACAGGGAGCTATGGCTACACCTTC
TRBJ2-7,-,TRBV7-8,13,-,CASSGGRTYEQYF,TGTGCCAGCAGCGGGGGTCGAACCTACGAGCAGTACTTC
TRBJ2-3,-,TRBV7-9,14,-,CASSRASRTDTQYF,TGTGCCAGCAGCCGTGCCAGCCGCACAGATACGCAGTATTTT
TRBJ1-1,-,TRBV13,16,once,CASSSPREILNTEAFF,TGTGCCAGCAGCTCCCCTCGAGAGATTTTGAACACTGAAGCTTTCTTT
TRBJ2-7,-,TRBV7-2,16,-,CASSLSGLVSSYEQYF,TGTGCCAGCAGCTTATCGGGGCTAGTCAGCTCCTACGAGCAGTACTTC
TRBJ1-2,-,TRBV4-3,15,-,CASSQDRGGNYGYTF,TGCGCCAGCAGCCAAGATAGGGGAGGGAACTATGGCTACACCTTC
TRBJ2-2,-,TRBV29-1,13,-,CSVVGEEAGELFF,TGCAGCGTTGTAGGGGAAGAGGCCGGGGAGCTGTTTTTT
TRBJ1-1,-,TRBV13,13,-,CASSSGRDVEAFF,TGTGCCAGCAGCTCAGGGAGGGATGTTGAAGCTTTCTTT
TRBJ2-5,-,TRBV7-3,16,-,CASSLRGRGGQETQYF,TGTGCCAGCAGCTTACGGGGCAGGGGAGGTCAAGAGACCCAGTACTTC
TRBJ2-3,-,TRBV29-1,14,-,CSVEEAGAEDTQYF,TGCAGCGTTGAAGAAGCAGGGGCTGAAGATACGCAGTATTTT
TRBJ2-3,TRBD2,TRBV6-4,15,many,CASSRTSGGSDTQYF,TGTGCCAGCAGTCGGACTAGCGGGGGGTCTGATACGCAGTATTTT
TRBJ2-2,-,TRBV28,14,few,CASSFLLASGELFF,TGTGCCAGCAGTTTTCTCCTAGCGTCCGGGGAGCTGTTTTTT
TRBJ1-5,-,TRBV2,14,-,CASRSQGLDQPQHF,TGTGCCAGCAGATCCCAGGGGCTCGATCAGCCCCAGCATTTT
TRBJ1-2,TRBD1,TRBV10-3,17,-,CAISTTPGQGALYGYTF,TGTGCCATCAGTACCACACCGGGACAGGGGGCCCTGTATGGCTACACCTTC
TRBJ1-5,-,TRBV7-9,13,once,CASSLGGFQPQHF,TGTGCCAGCAGCTTAGGAGGTTTTCAGCCCCAGCATTTT
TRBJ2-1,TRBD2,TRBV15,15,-,CATSSRGDSSNEQFF,TGTGCCACCAGCTCGCGGGGGGACTCTTCCAATGAGCAGTTCTTC
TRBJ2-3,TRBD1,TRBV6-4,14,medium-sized,CASSQGQGGDTQYF,TGTGCCAGCAGTCAAGGACAGGGGGGGGATACGCAGTATTTT
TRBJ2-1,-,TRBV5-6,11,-,CASSVYNEQFF,TGTGCCAGCAGCGTCTACAATGAGCAGTTCTTC
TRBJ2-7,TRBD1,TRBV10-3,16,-,CAISESGQEVSYEQYF,TGTGCCATCAGTGAGTCTGGACAGGAGGTTTCCTACGAGCAGTACTTC